Listed below are T cell receptor beta chains from one sample, sequenced in a study of blood T cell repertoires in COVID-19. Using immunoSEQ multiplex PCR, the repertoire was profiled, and TCRdb retains in-frame clones only, with some absent. The sample holds around 370,000 clones; 88% are singletons and the top ten take around 1.2%. Material for sequencing was PBMCs or T cells enriched from blood (not recorded which). The receptors derive from a woman under 30 who had recovered from COVID-19. Both conserved end residues are part of each CDR3. D genes are given only for firm matches. Clone sizes are given selectively: once, few, many, or a class where the clone is expanded.

TRBV28	NA	TRBJ1-3	NA	CASSGTRNTIYF	TGTGCCAGCAGTGGCACGAGGAACACCATATATTTT
TRBV6-5	NA	TRBJ2-2	once	CASSYGTHSGGELFF	TGTGCCAGCAGTTACGGGACACACTCGGGTGGGGAGCTGTTTTTT
TRBV9	TRBD2	TRBJ2-7	NA	CASSVDTSATTYEQYF	TGTGCCAGCAGCGTAGATACTAGCGCGACGACCTACGAGCAGTACTTC
TRBV2	NA	TRBJ1-1	once	CASNKPGSMNTEAFF	TGTGCCAGCAATAAACCGGGTTCAATGAACACTGAAGCTTTCTTT
TRBV10-3	NA	TRBJ1-2	NA	CAISERQEGNYGYTF	TGTGCCATCAGTGAGCGGCAGGAGGGAAACTATGGCTACACCTTC
TRBV5-6	NA	TRBJ1-2	NA	CASSLGQGNYGYTF	TGTGCCAGCAGCTTGGGGCAGGGGAACTATGGCTACACCTTC
TRBV5-1	TRBD1	TRBJ1-6	NA	CASSFADRVHSPLHF	TGCGCCAGCAGCTTCGCGGACAGGGTTCATTCACCCCTCCACTTT
TRBV9	TRBD1	TRBJ2-1	NA	CASTRQGIQLVDEQFF	TGTGCCAGCACCCGACAGGGAATTCAATTGGTAGATGAGCAGTTCTTC
TRBV28	TRBD2	TRBJ2-7	NA	CASSDGWGSGGRVDYEQYF	TGTGCCAGCAGTGACGGGTGGGGTAGCGGGGGCCGAGTTGACTACGAGCAGTACTTC
TRBV5-1	TRBD2	TRBJ2-1	NA	CASSNPTSGGVDEQFF	TGCGCCAGCAGCAACCCCACTAGCGGGGGTGTGGATGAGCAGTTCTTC
TRBV7-2	NA	TRBJ1-2	NA	CASSYPGNYGYTF	TGTGCCAGCAGCTACCCAGGGAACTATGGCTACACCTTC
TRBV27	NA	TRBJ1-5	few	CASSLGGANQPQHF	TGTGCCAGCAGTTTGGGGGGAGCCAATCAGCCCCAGCATTTT
TRBV7-9	NA	TRBJ1-1	NA	CASSLSTRQGRIVTEAFF	TGTGCCAGCAGCTTATCAACTCGGCAGGGGAGAATTGTCACTGAAGCTTTCTTT
TRBV11-2	NA	TRBJ1-4	NA	CASSLDDTRGEKLFF	TGTGCCAGCAGCTTAGATGACACCCGAGGGGAAAAACTGTTTTTT
TRBV10-3	TRBD1	TRBJ2-4	NA	CAISATTTGGPLVAKNIQYF	TGTGCCATCAGCGCAACCACGACAGGGGGGCCCTTGGTGGCCAAAAACATTCAGTACTTC
TRBV2	TRBD1	TRBJ2-5	NA	CATEPGTAQETQYF	TGTGCCACCGAACCTGGGACAGCTCAAGAGACCCAGTACTTC
TRBV6-2/TRBV6-3	NA	TRBJ1-3	NA	CASSYVGAGSGNTIYF	TGTGCCAGCAGTTACGTGGGGGCCGGCTCTGGAAACACCATATATTTT
TRBV24-1	NA	TRBJ2-2	few	CATSDNGHSTNTGELFF	TGTGCCACCAGTGACAACGGACACTCAACGAACACCGGGGAGCTGTTTTTT
TRBV5-1	NA	TRBJ1-1	NA	CASRYDGGNTEAFF	TGCGCCAGCAGATACGACGGGGGGAACACTGAAGCTTTCTTT
TRBV6-5	TRBD1	TRBJ1-5	once	CASSQDRDSNQPQHF	TGTGCCAGCAGTCAGGACAGGGACTCGAATCAGCCCCAGCATTTT
TRBV12-3/TRBV12-4	TRBD1	TRBJ2-7	NA	CASSFGTVYEQYF	TGTGCCAGCAGTTTCGGGACAGTCTACGAGCAGTACTTC
TRBV19	TRBD1	TRBJ1-1	NA	CASIYDRGGNTEAFF	TGTGCCAGTATATATGACAGGGGGGGGAACACTGAAGCTTTCTTT
TRBV28	NA	TRBJ1-5	NA	CASSFPGMSNQPQHF	TGTGCCAGCAGTTTCCCGGGAATGTCCAATCAGCCCCAGCATTTT
TRBV12-3/TRBV12-4	NA	TRBJ1-4	NA	CASRYTTNEKLFF	TGTGCCAGCAGATACACAACTAATGAAAAACTGTTTTTT